This TCR beta chain is drawn from a study of T cells after yellow fever vaccination. Whole-study results and caveats: Weaker overall was a secondary response that nonetheless peaked faster, on day 5 versus 15. There was a possibility that FACS-sorted repertoires contained abundant clonotypes contaminating from the bulk population.

This clonotype has just a few counts. Antigen unknown. TCRdb used MiXCR to reprocess the 5' RACE reads, holding one entry per CDR3 protein. The table lists 100,000 to 150,000 distinct CDR3 sequences, about 6.8% of them singletons. J lost 2 bases, V lost 3 bases, and 4 bases had no gene match. Germline V lookup: CDR1 KGHSH, CDR2 LQKENI. This CDR3 spans 15 amino acids. V and J are TRBV18 and TRBJ2-3, with 8 bases lining up with TRBD2. The clonotype was recovered from a man aged 18 to 29 who received the YFV17D yellow fever vaccine. Here the sequenced sample was CD4+ T cells sorted from PBMCs, taken approximately 40 days after the first yellow fever vaccination. CDR3 amino acids: CASSPSLADTDTQYF. In nucleotides, the CDR3 is TGTGCCAGCTCACCCTCACTAGCGGACACAGATACGCAGTATTTT.